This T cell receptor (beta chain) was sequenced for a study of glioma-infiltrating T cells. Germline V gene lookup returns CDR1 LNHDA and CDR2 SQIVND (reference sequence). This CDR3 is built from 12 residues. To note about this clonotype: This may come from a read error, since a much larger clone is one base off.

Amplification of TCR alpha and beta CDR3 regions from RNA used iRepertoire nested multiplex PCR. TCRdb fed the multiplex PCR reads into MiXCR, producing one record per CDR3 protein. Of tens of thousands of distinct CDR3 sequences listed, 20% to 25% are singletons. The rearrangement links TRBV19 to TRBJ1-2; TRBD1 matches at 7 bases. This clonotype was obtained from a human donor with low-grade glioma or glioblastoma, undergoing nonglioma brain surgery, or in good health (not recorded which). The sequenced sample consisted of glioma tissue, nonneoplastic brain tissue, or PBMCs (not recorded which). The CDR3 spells CTSRQGDYGYTF. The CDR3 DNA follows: TGTACCAGTCGACAGGGCGACTATGGCTACACCTTC.